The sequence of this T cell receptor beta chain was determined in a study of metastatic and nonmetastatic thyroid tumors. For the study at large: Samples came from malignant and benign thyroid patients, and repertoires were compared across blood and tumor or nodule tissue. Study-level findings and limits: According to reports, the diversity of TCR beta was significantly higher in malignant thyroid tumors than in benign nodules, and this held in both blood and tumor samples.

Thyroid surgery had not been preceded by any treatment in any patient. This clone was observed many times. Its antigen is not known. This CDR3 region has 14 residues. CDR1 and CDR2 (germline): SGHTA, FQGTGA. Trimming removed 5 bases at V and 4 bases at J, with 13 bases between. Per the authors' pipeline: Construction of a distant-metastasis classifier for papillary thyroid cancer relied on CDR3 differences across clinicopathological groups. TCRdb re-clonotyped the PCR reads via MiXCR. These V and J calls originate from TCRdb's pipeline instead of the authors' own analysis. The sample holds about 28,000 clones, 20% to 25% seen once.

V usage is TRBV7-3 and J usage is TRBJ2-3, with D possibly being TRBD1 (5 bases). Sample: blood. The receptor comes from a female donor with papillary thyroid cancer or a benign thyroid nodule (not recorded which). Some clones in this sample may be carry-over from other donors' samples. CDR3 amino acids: CASSQGVGPDTQYF. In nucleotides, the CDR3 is TGTGCCAGCAGCCAAGGGGTCGGACCAGATACGCAGTATTTT.